This is a list of T cell receptor beta chains from one sample in a study of cytomegalovirus exposure and HLA in healthy donors. The method was immunoSEQ multiplex PCR; TCRdb's version includes in-frame clones alone and lacks a portion of them. The data contain over 150,000 clones, roughly 90% of them seen just once; the ten biggest clones take up under 25%. The specimen was PBMCs. Every receptor here comes from a man aged 18 to 30 in good health and CMV-seropositive. Both conserved end residues are part of each CDR3. The D gene is left open where the match is weak. Expanded clones are given a class, and other clones once, few, many or no size at all.

J,size,V,D,DNA,CDR3
TRBJ2-7,.,TRBV5-1,TRBD2,TGCGCCAGCACCGAACTAGCGGGAGGGTCCTACGAGCAGTACTTC,CASTELAGGSYEQYF
TRBJ1-3,.,TRBV2,TRBD1,TGTGCCAGCATTCGGACAGGGTCAACTTCTGGAAACACCATATATTTT,CASIRTGSTSGNTIYF
TRBJ2-1,.,TRBV11-3,.,TGTGCCAGCAGCCTCTCCTCCCCAGGACACGGATCCTACAATGAGCAGTTCTTC,CASSLSSPGHGSYNEQFF
TRBJ2-3,.,TRBV14,TRBD2,TGTGCCAGCAGCCAAGTCCTAGCGGGAGTAGGAGATACGCAGTATTTT,CASSQVLAGVGDTQYF
TRBJ2-3,once,TRBV7-2,.,TGTGCCAGCAGCTCCCTCCCAGATACGCAGTATTTT,CASSSLPDTQYF
TRBJ2-7,.,TRBV30,.,TGTGCCTGGAGTGGACAGGACAACTCCTACGAGCAGTACTTC,CAWSGQDNSYEQYF
TRBJ2-2,.,TRBV7-7,.,TGTGCCAGCAGCCACGGGTCACCCGGGGAGCTGTTTTTT,CASSHGSPGELFF
TRBJ2-7,.,TRBV30,TRBD2,TGTGCCGGACTAGCGGGAGCCTCCGAGCAGTACTTC,CAGLAGASEQYF
TRBJ2-7,.,TRBV7-6,TRBD2,TGTGCCAGCAGCTCGGGACTAGCGGCCGAGCAGTACTTC,CASSSGLAAEQYF
TRBJ1-2,.,TRBV6-5,.,TGTGCCAGCAGTTCCTTAGGACATACGCTCTATGGCTACACCTTC,CASSSLGHTLYGYTF
TRBJ2-5,.,TRBV7-6,TRBD2,TGTGCCAGCCGAAGGGGTAGCGGGAGGCCGGGAGAGACCCAGTACTTC,CASRRGSGRPGETQYF
TRBJ2-1,.,TRBV2,.,TGTGCCAGCAGTGAGTTGGGGCCCGAGCAGTTCTTC,CASSELGPEQFF
TRBJ2-7,.,TRBV29-1,TRBD1,TGCAGCGTTGGGGGGACAGGCTACGAGCAGTACTTC,CSVGGTGYEQYF
TRBJ1-1,.,TRBV7-8,.,TGTGCCAGCAGCCCCGGCACAGGGCTTGAAGCTTTCTTT,CASSPGTGLEAFF
TRBJ1-1,few,TRBV20-1,.,TGCAGTGCTTACTTGAACACTGAAGCTTTCTTT,CSAYLNTEAFF
TRBJ1-1,.,TRBV21-1,.,TGTGCCAGCAGCCAAACCGGGACAGGGGTGAACACTGAAGCTTTCTTT,CASSQTGTGVNTEAFF
TRBJ1-4,.,TRBV7-6,TRBD1,TGTGCCAGCAGCCCAAGGACAGGGCCAACTAATGAAAAACTGTTTTTT,CASSPRTGPTNEKLFF
TRBJ1-1,.,TRBV7-2,.,TGTGCCAGCAGCTTAAATTCGGGTGTTAACACTGAAGCTTTCTTT,CASSLNSGVNTEAFF
TRBJ1-5,.,TRBV7-3,.,TGTGCCAGCAGCTCCAGAGGCCCGGGACTCCGAAAACTTGACAATCAGCCCCAGCATTTT,CASSSRGPGLRKLDNQPQHF
TRBJ2-1,.,TRBV4-1,.,TGCGCCAGCAGCCAAGGACTTTACAATGAGCAGTTCTTC,CASSQGLYNEQFF
TRBJ1-5,once,TRBV6-6,.,TGTGCCAGCAGTGCCACAACGCCGGGTCAGCCCCAGCATTTT,CASSATTPGQPQHF
TRBJ2-7,.,TRBV4-3,TRBD2,TGCGCCAGCAGCCAAGATTTCCTAGCGGACACCTACGAGCAGTACTTC,CASSQDFLADTYEQYF
TRBJ2-5,.,TRBV7-8,TRBD2,TGTGCCAGCAGCCGGACTAGAGAAGAGACCCAGTACTTC,CASSRTREETQYF
TRBJ1-2,.,TRBV6-5,.,TGTGCCAGCACCGCCCAGGGATTTAACTATGGCTACACCTTC,CASTAQGFNYGYTF
TRBJ1-5,few,TRBV7-8,.,TGTGCCAGCAAGGGGGGGGGCCGTCAGCCCCAGCATTTT,CASKGGGRQPQHF
TRBJ2-2,once,TRBV7-9,TRBD1,TGTGCCAGCAGCACCGGACAGGGTACCCCTAGTGGAGGGGAGCTGTTTTTT,CASSTGQGTPSGGELFF
TRBJ1-2,few,TRBV27,.,TGTGCCAGCGGTGACATGTATGGCTACACCTTC,CASGDMYGYTF
TRBJ1-1,.,TRBV2,.,TGTGCCAGCAGTCGAGAGACAGCACAGAACACTGAAGCTTTCTTT,CASSRETAQNTEAFF
TRBJ2-7,.,TRBV11-2,.,TGTGCCAGCAGCTTTGATAGCGGATACTACGAGCAGTACTTC,CASSFDSGYYEQYF
TRBJ1-3,few,TRBV9,.,TGTGCCAGCAGCCCCCTAGCCTCTGGAAACACCATATATTTT,CASSPLASGNTIYF
TRBJ2-7,once,TRBV5-6,.,TGTGCCAGCAGCCCCGCAGGGGACCCTTACGAGCAGTACTTC,CASSPAGDPYEQYF
TRBJ2-5,.,TRBV7-2,.,TGTGCCAGCAGCCCCTCCGGGCGGGCAGAGACCCAGTACTTC,CASSPSGRAETQYF
TRBJ1-6,few,TRBV9,TRBD1,TGTGCCAGCAGCGCGGACAGGGGGCCAGGTTCACCCCTCCACTTT,CASSADRGPGSPLHF
TRBJ2-5,.,TRBV2,.,TGTGCCAGCAGTGAACCCCTAAGCGGGTCGTACTTC,CASSEPLSGSYF
TRBJ2-3,.,TRBV5-4,.,TGTGCCAGCAGCGATCAGGGGACAGATACGCAGTATTTT,CASSDQGTDTQYF
TRBJ2-1,.,TRBV11-3,.,TGTGCCAGCAGCTTAAAGCCGGGGTCCTACAATGAGCAGTTCTTC,CASSLKPGSYNEQFF
TRBJ1-2,.,TRBV29-1,TRBD1,TGCAGCGTTGTCCCTCTGGGACAGGACCACTATGGCTACACCTTC,CSVVPLGQDHYGYTF
TRBJ1-5,.,TRBV6-6,.,TGTGCCAGCAGTTACGGGGGGCAGCCCCAGCATTTT,CASSYGGQPQHF
TRBJ1-5,few,TRBV19,.,TGTGCCAGTAGTATGAGGGAAAGCAATCAGCCCCAGCATTTT,CASSMRESNQPQHF
TRBJ1-1,.,TRBV4-1,.,TGCGCCAGCAGCCGCGCACAGGGAGGGTTAAACACTGAAGCTTTCTTT,CASSRAQGGLNTEAFF
TRBJ1-2,.,TRBV5-4,.,TGTGCCAGCAGATCGGGACATCTCTATGGCTACACCTTC,CASRSGHLYGYTF
TRBJ2-1,.,TRBV28,.,TGTGCCAGCAGTTTATACCGAGGGGAGCAGTTCTTC,CASSLYRGEQFF
TRBJ1-1,.,TRBV6-6,.,TGTGCCAGCCAATCATCGGAGGGCACTGAAGCTTTCTTT,CASQSSEGTEAFF
TRBJ1-2,few,TRBV7-2,.,TGTGCCAGCAGCTTAGCAGGTGGTGTGCTTGGAGTTGGCTACACCTTC,CASSLAGGVLGVGYTF
TRBJ2-1,.,TRBV7-8,TRBD2,TGTGCCAGCAGCTTTGCGGGGGGGCCCTACAATGAGCAGTTCTTC,CASSFAGGPYNEQFF
TRBJ2-7,.,TRBV19,TRBD1,TGTGCCAGTAGTATAGGGCAGGGGGAGTACGAGCAGTACTTC,CASSIGQGEYEQYF
TRBJ2-3,.,TRBV6-4,TRBD2,TGTGCCAGCAGTGACTCCAGCGGGGGTGGGACAGATACGCAGTATTTT,CASSDSSGGGTDTQYF
TRBJ1-1,.,TRBV6-6,.,TGTGCCAGCAGTCCGCAGAAGAAGAACACTGAAGCTTTCTTT,CASSPQKKNTEAFF